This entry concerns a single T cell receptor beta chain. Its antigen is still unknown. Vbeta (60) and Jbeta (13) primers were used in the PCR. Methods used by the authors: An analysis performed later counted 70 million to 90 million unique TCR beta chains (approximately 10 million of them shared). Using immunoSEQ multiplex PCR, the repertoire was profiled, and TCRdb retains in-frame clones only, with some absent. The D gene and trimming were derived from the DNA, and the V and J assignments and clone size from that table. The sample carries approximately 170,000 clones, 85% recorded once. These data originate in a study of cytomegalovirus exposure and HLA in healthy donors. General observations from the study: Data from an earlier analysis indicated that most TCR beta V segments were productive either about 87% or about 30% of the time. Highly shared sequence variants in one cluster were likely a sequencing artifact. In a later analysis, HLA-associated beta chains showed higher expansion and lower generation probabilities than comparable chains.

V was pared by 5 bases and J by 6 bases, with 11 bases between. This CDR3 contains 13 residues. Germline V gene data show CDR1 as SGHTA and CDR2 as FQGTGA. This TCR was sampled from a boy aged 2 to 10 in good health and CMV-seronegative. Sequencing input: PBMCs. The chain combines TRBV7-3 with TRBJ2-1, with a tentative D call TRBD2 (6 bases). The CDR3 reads CASSPGTPNEQFF. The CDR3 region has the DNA TGTGCCAGCAGCCCTGGGACTCCCAATGAGCAGTTCTTC.